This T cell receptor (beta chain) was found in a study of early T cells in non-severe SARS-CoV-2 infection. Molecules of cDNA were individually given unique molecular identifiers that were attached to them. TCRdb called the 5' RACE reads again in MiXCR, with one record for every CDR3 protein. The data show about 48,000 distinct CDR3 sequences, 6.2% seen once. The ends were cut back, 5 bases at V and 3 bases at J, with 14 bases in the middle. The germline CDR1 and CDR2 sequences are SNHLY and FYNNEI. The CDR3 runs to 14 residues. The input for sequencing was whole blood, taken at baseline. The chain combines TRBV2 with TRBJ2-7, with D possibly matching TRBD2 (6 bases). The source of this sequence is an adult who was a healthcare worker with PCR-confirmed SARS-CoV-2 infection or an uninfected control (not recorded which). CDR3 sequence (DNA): TGTGCCAGCAGTCTAGGAGGGAAGTACTACGAGCAGTACTTC. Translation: CASSLGGKYYEQYF. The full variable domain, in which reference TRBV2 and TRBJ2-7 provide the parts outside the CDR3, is EPEVTQTPSHQVTQMGQEVILRCVPISNHLYFYWYRQILGQKVEFLVSFYNNEISEKSEIFDDQFSVERPDGSNFTLKIRSTKLEDSAMYFCASSLGGKYYEQYFGPGTRLTVT.